This TCR beta chain was sequenced in a study of T-cell memory formation after mild COVID-19. Study-level points and caveats: Memory cells collected pre-infection included some clones that later responded, suggesting cross-reactive memory joined. Balance between CD4 and CD8 was seen in clones contracting day 15 to 85, and a CD4+ lean was seen in later expanders.

TCRalpha and TCRbeta libraries used 5'RACE with constant-segment primers and UMIs. Each CDR3 protein gets one entry after TCRdb re-called the 5' RACE reads with MiXCR. The sample holds 100,000 to 150,000 distinct CDR3 sequences, 5% to 6.5% seen once. Germline V gene sequence: CDR1 SEHNR, CDR2 FQNEAQ (reference sequence). This CDR3 spans 16 amino acids. V was cut by 5 bases and J by 3 bases, with 16 bases left in between. This clonotype was seen more than once but under ten times. Its specificity is not known. The TCR sequence derives from an adult woman who had mild COVID-19 (a few samples of this study predate the infection). Cell type and time point are not known. J is TRBJ2-2 and V is TRBV7-9, with D unresolved. The sample consisted of PBMCs or a T cell subset sorted from them (not recorded which). CDR3 sequence reads: CASSPPSFRDTGELFF. The CDR3 region has the DNA TGTGCCAGCAGCCCCCCCTCCTTTCGGGACACCGGGGAGCTGTTTTTT.